Shown below are 14 T cell receptor beta chains from a single sample sequenced in a study of blood T cell repertoires in COVID-19. The repertoire was sequenced with immunoSEQ multiplex PCR; TCRdb's copy has only in-frame clones and lacks some. Altogether hundreds of thousands of clones are present, more than 75% being singletons, with the ten largest covering over 5.5%. The sequencing sample was made of peripheral blood. These receptors were obtained from a woman older than 75 with COVID-19, enrolled during active disease.

The chain is built from TRBV3-1 (or the pseudogene TRBV3-2) and TRBJ1-1, with no clear D. This CDR3 has 12 amino acids. Germline V gives CDR1 LGHDT, CDR2 YNNKEL (reference sequence). With 4 bases removed from V and 1 base from J, the gap between germline ends came to 4 bases. The CDR3 reads CASSLRNTEAFF. The CDR3 bases are TGTGCCAGCAGCCTGAGGAACACTGAAGCTTTCTTT.

The chain recombines TRBV4-1 with TRBJ2-3; the match to TRBD2 covers 10 bases. Per germline, CDR1 MGHRA and CDR2 YSYEKL. The CDR3 sequence is 16 residues long. Unmatched junction bases numbered 6, after V lost 1 base and J lost 5 bases. CDR3 bases: TGCGCCAGCAGCCAAGGAAGCGGGGGGGCCATAGATACGCAGTATTTT. Its translation is CASSQGSGGAIDTQYF.

This sequence joins TRBV2 and TRBJ2-7; TRBD1 is a possible D gene (5 bases). CDR3 length equals 14 residues. Germline V gene data show CDR1 as SNHLY and CDR2 as FYNNEI. V was pared by 4 bases and J by 0 bases, with 10 bases between. CDR3 protein: CASSGGGSSYEQYF. Written as DNA, the CDR3 is TGTGCCAGCAGTGGGGGCGGCTCCTCCTACGAGCAGTACTTC.

The chain has TRBV5-6 and TRBJ1-2; 10 bases line up with TRBD1. Germline V gene lookup returns CDR1 SGHDT and CDR2 YYEEEE. Losses at the gene ends were 2 bases for V and 0 bases for J; bases not matched to a gene: 7. CDR3 length: 17 residues. CDR3 sequence: CASSLGTGAPANYGYTF. Here the CDR3 DNA reads TGTGCCAGCAGCTTAGGGACAGGGGCGCCCGCTAACTATGGCTACACCTTC.

The rearrangement uses TRBV7-9 and TRBJ2-2, with D maybe TRBD2 (6 bases). Germline V gene sequence: CDR1 SEHNR, CDR2 FQNEAQ (reference sequence). V was shortened by 1 base and J by 6 bases, with 15 bases between the two germline ends. This CDR3 has 16 amino acids. The CDR3 sequence: CASSLVGGVKAGELFF. The DNA for the CDR3 is TGTGCCAGCAGCTTAGTTGGCGGGGTAAAAGCCGGGGAGCTGTTTTTT.

V is TRBV5-4 and J is TRBJ2-5, with TRBD2 identical over 8 bases. This CDR3 is built from 16 residues. J lost 1 base, V lost 4 bases, and 9 bases had no gene match. CDR1 is SGHNT and CDR2 is YYREEE in the germline V gene (reference sequence). The CDR3 loop reads CASSPSLAGAQETQYF. Written as DNA, the CDR3 is TGTGCCAGCAGCCCGTCCCTAGCGGGTGCCCAAGAGACCCAGTACTTC.

The chain combines TRBV6-2 or TRBV6-3 with TRBJ1-2; the D gene is possibly TRBD1 (6 bases). Germline-derived CDR1 and CDR2 are MNHEY and SVGEGT. This CDR3 contains 15 residues. The ends were cut back, 5 bases at V and 4 bases at J, with 17 bases in the middle. The CDR3, as DNA: TGTGCCAGCAGTGACTACGCAGGGGTTGTCTATGGCTACACCTTC. Its protein product is CASSDYAGVVYGYTF.

The chain uses TRBV9 and TRBJ2-5; 13 nucleotides agree with TRBD2. With V trimmed by 0 bases and J by 6 bases, 11 bases remained unmatched. Per the germline V gene, CDR1 is SGDLS and CDR2 is YYNGEE. The CDR3 is 18 amino acids. CDR3 sequence (DNA): TGTGCCAGCAGCGTAGGCTCACTAGCGGGGGGGTACTGGAAGACCCAGTACTTC. Protein sequence: CASSVGSLAGGYWKTQYF.

This chain joins TRBV9 and TRBJ1-1; perhaps TRBD1 as D (6 bases). The CDR3 sequence is 15 residues long. The V gene's germline CDR1 is SGDLS and CDR2 YYNGEE. With 4 bases removed from V and 4 bases from J, the gap between germline ends came to 17 bases. CDR3: CASSKDGGDTTEAFF. The CDR3 coding sequence is TGTGCCAGCAGCAAAGACGGTGGGGACACCACTGAAGCTTTCTTT.

This clone was seen only a few times. The chain joins TRBV28 to TRBJ2-7; maybe TRBD1 (6 bases). V lost 4 bases to trimming and J lost 4 bases, with 17 bases between them. The germline V gene has CDR1 MDHEN and CDR2 SYDVKM. This CDR3 has 15 residues. This CDR3 reads CASSSPLPRGYEQYV. The CDR3 DNA sequence: TGTGCCAGCAGTTCCCCCTTACCCAGGGGTTACGAGCAGTACGTC.

The chain carries TRBV4-3 and TRBJ2-7; D perhaps matches TRBD2 (6 bases). Germline V gene data show CDR1 as LGHNA and CDR2 as YSLEER. V lost 1 base, J lost 0 bases, and 13 bases lay in between. This CDR3 region has 16 residues. CDR3 protein: CASSQVYGGYSYEQYF. In DNA form, the CDR3 reads TGCGCCAGCAGCCAAGTCTACGGGGGTTACTCCTACGAGCAGTACTTC.

The chain has TRBV24-1 and TRBJ1-1; 8 positions match TRBD1. The germline V gene encodes CDR1 KGHDR and CDR2 SFDVKD. This CDR3 is built from 14 residues. J was trimmed by 4 bases and V by 3 bases; bases with no gene match: 3. CDR3: CATSDGQGGTEAFF. CDR3 DNA: TGTGCCACCAGTGATGGACAGGGAGGCACTGAAGCTTTCTTT.

This clone was observed once. This sequence joins TRBV19 and TRBJ1-2, with 11 bases identical to TRBD1. Losses at the gene ends were 5 bases for V and 4 bases for J; bases not matched to a gene: 9. The length of the CDR3 is 16 residues. Germline V lookup: CDR1 LNHDA, CDR2 SQIVND (reference sequence). Here the CDR3 reads CASSAPSGTGGYGYTF. DNA of the CDR3: TGTGCCAGTAGTGCCCCGTCCGGGACAGGGGGCTATGGCTACACCTTC.

The genes are TRBV28 and TRBJ1-5, with unresolved D. Germline V gene data show CDR1 as MDHEN and CDR2 as SYDVKM. The V gene lost 6 bases and the J gene lost 7 bases, with 16 bases spanning the gap. The CDR3 consists of 14 residues. This chain's CDR3 is CASSEPLRRQPQHF. The DNA for the CDR3 is TGTGCCAGCAGCGAGCCCCTTAGGAGGCAGCCCCAGCATTTT.